The rows below give T cell receptor beta chains drawn from one sample of a study of shared clonotypes between healthy human individuals. Sequencing was performed with immunoSEQ multiplex PCR; in TCRdb, only in-frame clones are kept and a portion is missing. The table records 2.3 million or so clones, roughly 93% of them present only once. The sample was naive CD4+ T cells from PBMCs. These receptors all come from a man aged 18 to 30 in good health. Some clones in this sample may be carry-over from other donors' samples. The CDR3 runs from the conserved cysteine through the conserved F or W. D genes are given only for firm matches. Size is omitted from some rows. Given values are once, few, many or a class for expanded clones.

J	D	size	V	DNA	CDR3
TRBJ2-1	-	-	TRBV28	TGTGCCAGCAGTTTGGCTCGGGCAGGGGTCGTTCAGCAGTTCTTC	CASSLARAGVVQQFF
TRBJ2-7	-	-	TRBV19	TGTGCCAGTAGTCCTGGGCAAGGGCCCTCCTACGAGCAGTACTTC	CASSPGQGPSYEQYF
TRBJ2-2	-	-	TRBV28	TGTGCCAGCACCTCATCCCCGCCGGGACTGAACACCGGGGAGCTGTTTTTT	CASTSSPPGLNTGELFF
TRBJ1-2	-	once	TRBV7-9	TGTGCCAGCAGCTTAAGAACAGAGGGCGATGGCTACACCTTC	CASSLRTEGDGYTF
TRBJ2-6	-	-	TRBV28	TGTGCCAGCAATGGGGGTTCTGGGGCCAACGTCCTGACTTTC	CASNGGSGANVLTF
TRBJ2-7	TRBD1	-	TRBV5-6	TGTGCCAGCAGTATGGGACAGCCATTCTCGGGGTACGAGCAGTACTTC	CASSMGQPFSGYEQYF
TRBJ1-1	-	once	TRBV27	TGTGCCAGCAGTTTACGACTCGACAGGACCGCGAACACTGAAGCTTTCTTT	CASSLRLDRTANTEAFF
TRBJ1-3	-	-	TRBV28	TGTGCCAGCAGTACAGGGTCAGGAAACACCATATATTTT	CASSTGSGNTIYF
TRBJ1-1	-	-	TRBV9	TGTGCCAGCAGCGTAGGGTACCAGAACACTGAAGCTTTCTTT	CASSVGYQNTEAFF
TRBJ2-3	-	once	TRBV5-1	TGCGCCAGCGCTCAGGAGCCCACAGATACGCAGTATTTT	CASAQEPTDTQYF
TRBJ1-4	-	-	TRBV18	TGTGCCAGCTCACAGGGGGCAACTAATGAAAAACTGTTTTTT	CASSQGATNEKLFF
TRBJ1-2	TRBD1	-	TRBV5-1	TGCGCCAGCAGCGCGGACAGGTCCGATAGCCGCTACACCTTC	CASSADRSDSRYTF
TRBJ1-2	TRBD1	-	TRBV7-2	TGTGCCAGCAGCACACGACAGGGGCCCAACTATGGCTACACCTTC	CASSTRQGPNYGYTF
TRBJ2-2	-	-	TRBV7-2	TGTGCCAGCAGCTTCTCGGCCCTCTTCGGGCTAAACACCGGGGAGCTGTTTTTT	CASSFSALFGLNTGELFF
TRBJ2-3	-	-	TRBV28	TGTGCCAGCCACGGAACCGGGATCCACACAGATACGCAGTATTTT	CASHGTGIHTDTQYF
TRBJ2-7	-	-	TRBV10-3	TGTGCCATCAGTTTGGGAGGGGGCGAGCAGTACTTC	CAISLGGGEQYF
TRBJ2-2	-	-	TRBV7-3	TGTGCCAGCAGCCCCAGGGGGGTTGCCGGGGAGCTGTTTTTT	CASSPRGVAGELFF
TRBJ2-2	-	-	TRBV27	TGTGCCAGCAATTCTTGGGGGACAAACACCGGGGAGCTGTTTTTT	CASNSWGTNTGELFF
TRBJ1-2	-	few	TRBV28	TGTGCCAGCAGTTTCCCCGACAGAGACTATGGCTACACCTTC	CASSFPDRDYGYTF
TRBJ2-1	TRBD2	-	TRBV6-6	TGTGCCAGCAGTTACCCTAGCGGGGGCCACAATGAGCAGTTCTTC	CASSYPSGGHNEQFF
TRBJ1-1	-	-	TRBV28	TGTGCCAGCAGCCCGGGGGACACTGAAGCTTTCTTT	CASSPGDTEAFF
TRBJ2-1	TRBD2	-	TRBV5-1	TGCGCCAGCAGCCGTAGCGGGAGTGATGGGAATGAGCAGTTCTTC	CASSRSGSDGNEQFF